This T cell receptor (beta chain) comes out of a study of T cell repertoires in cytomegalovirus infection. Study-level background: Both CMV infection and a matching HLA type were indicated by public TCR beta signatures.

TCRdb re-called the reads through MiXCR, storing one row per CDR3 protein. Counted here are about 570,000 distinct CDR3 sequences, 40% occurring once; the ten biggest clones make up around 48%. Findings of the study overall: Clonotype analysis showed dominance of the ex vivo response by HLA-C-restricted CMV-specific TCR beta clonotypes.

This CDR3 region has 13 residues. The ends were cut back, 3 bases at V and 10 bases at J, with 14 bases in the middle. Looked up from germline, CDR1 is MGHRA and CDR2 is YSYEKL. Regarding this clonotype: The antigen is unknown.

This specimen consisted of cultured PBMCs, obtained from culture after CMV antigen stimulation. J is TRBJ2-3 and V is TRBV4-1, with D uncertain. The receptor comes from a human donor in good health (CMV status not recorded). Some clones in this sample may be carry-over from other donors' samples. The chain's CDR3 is CASSQGTNSAQYF. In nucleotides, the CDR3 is TGCGCCAGCAGCCAGGGAACGAACTCTGCGCAGTATTTT.